The clone carrying this TCR beta chain has only one observation. The antigen is unknown. This sample is part of a study of shared clonotypes between healthy human individuals. Notes on the study in general: On the whole, naive subsets had larger estimated richness than memory subsets had. What rarefaction showed was incomplete sorted-subset sequencing despite large depth. Non-shared clonotypes had lower generation probabilities than clonotypes shared by all four sorted-subset donors.

Sequenced by immunoSEQ multiplex PCR; TCRdb stores in-frame clones only, minus some. This sample has 1.5 million to 2.5 million clones, with around 96% found just once. Terminally differentiated effector memory CD45RA+ cells were excluded by CCR7 positive selection of CD45RO-negative cells. The CDR3 has 18 amino acids. The trim removed 10 bases at V and 4 bases at J, leaving 22 bases unmatched. The germline V gene encodes CDR1 WNHNN and CDR2 SYGVQD (reference sequence). This chain connects TRBV10-1 to TRBJ1-1; 9 positions match TRBD1. This clonotype was sampled from a man younger than 35 in good health. The sequenced sample was naive CD8+ T cells sorted from blood. The CDR3 nucleotides are TGCGCCACCAGACAAGGACTTAAACAGGGGGCAAGGGGCACTGAAGCTTTCTTT. As protein: CATRQGLKQGARGTEAFF.